This T cell receptor beta chain was sequenced for a study of blood T cell repertoires in COVID-19. Study as a whole: From the United States, Italy and Spain came samples of acute and convalescent COVID-19. PBMCs, B-cell-depleted T cells, or T cells provided the cDNA or gDNA that made up the material.

Cohorts were assigned according to the clinical history that participants reported. This CDR3 comprises 16 residues. The V and J ends lost 4 bases and 7 bases respectively, with 18 bases between them. Per the germline V gene, CDR1 is SGHKS and CDR2 is YYEKEE (reference sequence). Sequenced by immunoSEQ multiplex PCR; TCRdb stores in-frame clones only, minus some. The sample carries over 250,000 clones, about 87% recorded once. This receptor was obtained from a woman in her 30s who had recovered from COVID-19. Sequenced: PBMCs or T cells enriched from blood (not recorded which). The gene calls are TRBV5-5 and TRBJ1-6; D may be TRBD1 (6 bases). This CDR3 is CASSTTPGQLNSPLHF. The CDR3 nucleotides are TGTGCCAGCAGCACTACTCCGGGACAACTCAATTCACCCCTCCACTTT.